These 28 T cell receptor beta chains were sequenced from one sample in a study of blood T cell repertoires in COVID-19. Some clones are missing from TCRdb's copy, which holds only in-frame ones; the method was immunoSEQ multiplex PCR. Here the sample spans fewer than 300,000 clones, over 70% being singletons. The sequenced sample was peripheral blood. The receptor set was obtained from a man older than 75 with acute or convalescent COVID-19.

J is TRBJ2-5 and V is TRBV24-1, with TRBD2 identical over 13 bases. Germline CDR1 is KGHDR and CDR2 is SFDVKD. The CDR3 length is 17 residues. The junction had 8 bases not matched to a gene; V was cut back by 4 bases and J by 4 bases. In nucleotides, the CDR3 is TGTGCCACCAGTGACAGGGGACTAGCGGGGCTGGGAGAGACCCAGTACTTC. Translated, it gives CATSDRGLAGLGETQYF.

In regard to this clone: The same CDR3 can be traced to other DNA sequences in this sample. The chain combines TRBV5-1 with TRBJ1-2, with D maybe TRBD1 (5 bases). The CDR3 runs to 13 residues. The germline CDR1 and CDR2 sequences are SGHRS and YFSETQ. Trimming removed 0 bases at V and 2 bases at J, with 5 bases between. CDR3 in amino acids: CASSLGQNYGYTF. In DNA, the CDR3 is TGCGCCAGCAGCTTGGGACAGAACTATGGCTACACCTTC.

The V call is TRBV5-1, the J call TRBJ2-1; the match to TRBD1 covers 12 bases. The CDR3 is made up of 15 amino acids. V shed 4 bases and J 6 bases; nucleotides not matched to a gene: 5. Per the germline V gene, CDR1 is SGHRS and CDR2 is YFSETQ. The CDR3 spells CASSPAGQGANEQFF. CDR3 nucleotide sequence: TGCGCCAGCAGCCCCGCGGGACAGGGGGCCAATGAGCAGTTCTTC.

CDR3 residues: CARGLRQGTINEQFF. The CDR3 region has the DNA TGTGCCAGGGGCCTCAGACAGGGGACTATCAATGAGCAGTTCTTC. This rearrangement joins TRBV2 to TRBJ2-1; the D gene is possibly TRBD1 (8 bases). CDR3 length: 15 residues. The germline V gene encodes CDR1 SNHLY and CDR2 FYNNEI. V lost 9 bases, J lost 6 bases, and 21 bases lay in between.

This clone has at least ten counts. The chain couples TRBV3-1 (or the pseudogene TRBV3-2) to TRBJ1-1; D is undetermined. This CDR3 is 17 amino acids long. V was pared by 6 bases and J by 0 bases, with 20 bases between. Germline V gene sequence: CDR1 LGHDT, CDR2 YNNKEL (reference sequence). CDR3 DNA sequence: TGTGCCAGCAGGCGAACTTACTCGACAAACATGAACACTGAAGCTTTCTTT. It translates to CASRRTYSTNMNTEAFF.

This chain joins TRBV9 and TRBJ2-5; 9 bases map to TRBD1. Unmatched junction bases numbered 8, after V lost 3 bases and J lost 5 bases. CDR1 is SGDLS and CDR2 is YYNGEE in the germline V gene. The CDR3 has 15 residues. The CDR3 loop is CASSAGTGPQETQYF. CDR3 in DNA: TGTGCCAGCAGCGCCGGGACAGGGCCACAGGAGACCCAGTACTTC.

The chain uses TRBV28 and TRBJ1-3; D remains ambiguous. The CDR3 contains 14 residues. V lost 8 bases, J lost 0 bases, and 11 bases lay in between. CDR1 is MDHEN and CDR2 is SYDVKM in the germline V gene. DNA of the CDR3: TGTGCCAGCGGCGGGAATGGCTCTGGAAACACCATATATTTT. This gives the protein CASGGNGSGNTIYF.

V and J are TRBV19 and TRBJ1-4; D gene uncertain. There are 18 residues in the CDR3. The germline V and J ends were trimmed by 6 bases and 5 bases, with 25 bases remaining between them. The germline gives CDR1 LNHDA, CDR2 SQIVND (reference sequence). The DNA of the CDR3 is TGTGCCAGTAGCCTAGGACGGGTACCGGGCCCGGGGAATGAAAAACTGTTTTTT. As protein: CASSLGRVPGPGNEKLFF.

This chain uses TRBV2 with TRBJ2-5; D gene ambiguous. Germline CDR1 and CDR2: SNHLY and FYNNEI. V shed 4 bases and J shed 1 base, with 7 bases lying between them. The CDR3 consists of 13 residues. The CDR3 DNA reads TGTGCCAGCAGTGTGAGCACCCAAGAGACCCAGTACTTC. Amino acids: CASSVSTQETQYF.

The CDR3 nucleotides are TGTGCCAGCAGCGTACAGGGGGCTCGGGAGCAGTTCTTC. Protein sequence: CASSVQGAREQFF. V gene TRBV9 combines with J gene TRBJ2-1, with 8 nucleotides matching TRBD1. V lost 1 base and J lost 10; bases outside the gene matches: 4. CDR1 is SGDLS and CDR2 is YYNGEE in the germline V gene. The CDR3 totals 13 residues.

The gene calls are TRBV11-2 and TRBJ2-5; the match to TRBD2 covers 11 bases. CDR1 and CDR2 (germline): SGHAT, FQNNGV. V lost 5 bases to trimming and J lost 5 bases; unmatched junction nucleotides: 7. The CDR3 runs 15 residues. CDR3: CASSPTSGAVETQYF. The CDR3 region has the DNA TGTGCCAGCAGCCCGACTAGCGGGGCCGTGGAGACCCAGTACTTC.

J is TRBJ2-3 and V is TRBV20-1; D ambiguous. CDR3 size: 9 residues. CDR1 is DFQATT and CDR2 is SNEGSKA in the germline V gene (reference sequence). Written as DNA, the CDR3 is TGCAGAGCCACCTCGAAGCAGTATTTT. Amino acids: CRATSKQYF.

The chain couples TRBV28 to TRBJ1-1; D perhaps matches TRBD1 (6 bases). V gave up 2 bases and J gave up 2 bases, with 12 bases separating them. The CDR3 sequence is 15 residues long. Germline CDR1 MDHEN, CDR2 SYDVKM. The chain's CDR3 is CASSLGARGNTEAFF. CDR3 DNA sequence: TGTGCCAGCAGTTTAGGGGCCAGGGGTAACACTGAAGCTTTCTTT.

The chain couples TRBV19 to TRBJ2-7; TRBD2 might be the D (6 bases). V was cut by 1 base and J by 6 bases, with 10 bases left in between. The CDR3 has 13 residues. Germline V gene lookup returns CDR1 LNHDA and CDR2 SQIVND (reference sequence). The CDR3 is CASSIGGDFEQYF. The CDR3, as DNA: TGTGCCAGTAGTATAGGAGGGGACTTCGAGCAGTACTTC.

This clone was recorded only once. This chain connects TRBV11-2 to TRBJ2-5; 7 nucleotides match TRBD1. The CDR3 is 14 amino acids. The V segment lost 2 bases and the J segment 5 bases; nucleotides outside the gene matches: 5. Germline CDR1 reads SGHAT; CDR2 reads FQNNGV. DNA of the CDR3: TGTGCCAGCAGCTTAAGGGGGCGCATGGAGACCCAGTACTTC. Its protein is CASSLRGRMETQYF.

The chain carries TRBV5-4 and TRBJ2-5; 9 nucleotides match TRBD1. This CDR3 has 16 residues. In germline, CDR1 is SGHNT, CDR2 YYREEE (reference sequence). V shed 4 bases, J shed 1 base, and the junction held 8 bases outside the gene matches. The CDR3 DNA follows: TGTGCCAGCAGCAGCTCTATGACAGGGGGCCAAGAGACCCAGTACTTC. This translates into CASSSSMTGGQETQYF.

V gene TRBV13 combines with J gene TRBJ2-5; TRBD2 aligns across 11 bases. The trim removed 6 bases at V and 5 bases at J, leaving 11 bases unmatched. The germline V gene has CDR1 PRHDT and CDR2 FYEKMQ (reference sequence). This CDR3 contains 16 residues. CDR3 loop: CASSFSGLAAGETQYF. The DNA for the CDR3 is TGTGCCAGCAGTTTTTCGGGACTAGCGGCCGGGGAGACCCAGTACTTC. The full variable domain, completed using reference TRBV13 and TRBJ2-5, is AAGVIQSPRHLIKEKRETATLKCYPIPRHDTVYWYQQGPGQDPQFLISFYEKMQSDKGSIPDRFSAQQFSDYHSELNMSSLELGDSALYFCASSFSGLAAGETQYFGPGTRLLVL.

The chain joins TRBV10-3 to TRBJ2-6, with 7 nucleotides matching TRBD1. This CDR3 contains 18 residues. The germline CDR1 and CDR2 sequences are ENHRY and SYGVKD. V was pared by 6 bases and J by 0 bases, with 11 bases of the junction left unmatched. Here the CDR3 reads CAIRGYGTESSGANVLTF. CDR3 DNA: TGTGCCATCAGAGGGTACGGGACAGAGAGCTCTGGGGCCAACGTCCTGACTTTC.

The genes are TRBV3-1 (or the pseudogene TRBV3-2) and TRBJ2-2; D is uncertain. The CDR3 is 13 residues long. V gave up 2 bases and J gave up 7 bases, with 8 bases separating them. Germline CDR1 reads LGHDT; CDR2 reads YNNKEL (reference sequence). The chain's CDR3 is CASSQTPVGELFF. DNA of the CDR3: TGTGCCAGCAGCCAAACCCCGGTCGGGGAGCTGTTTTTT.

The chain employs TRBV28 and TRBJ1-1; D unclear. This CDR3 comprises 11 residues. CDR1 and CDR2 (germline): MDHEN, SYDVKM. The germline V and J ends were trimmed by 6 bases and 5 bases, with 7 bases remaining between them. The CDR3 reads CASSPLTEAFF. In nucleotides, the CDR3 is TGTGCCAGCAGCCCCCTTACTGAAGCTTTCTTT.

This clone came up once. The chain joins TRBV25-1 to TRBJ2-5, with 9 bases lining up with TRBD1. CDR3 size: 15 residues. With 6 bases clipped from V and 1 base from J, the junction kept 6 bases outside the gene matches. The germline V gene encodes CDR1 MGHDK and CDR2 SYGVNS. The CDR3 loop is CASSRPGQGQETQYF. The CDR3 DNA reads as TGTGCCAGCAGCCGACCGGGACAGGGCCAAGAGACCCAGTACTTC. Drawing the rest from reference TRBV25-1 and TRBJ2-5, the complete variable domain is EADIYQTPRYLVIGTGKKITLECSQTMGHDKMYWYQQDPGMELHLIHYSYGVNSTEKGDLSSESTVSRIRTEHFPLTLESARPSHTSQYLCASSRPGQGQETQYFGPGTRLLVL.

The J gene is TRBJ2-3, the V gene TRBV27, with 9 bases identical to TRBD2. Looked up from germline, CDR1 is MNHEY and CDR2 is SMNVEV (reference sequence). The junction had 10 bases not matched to a gene; V was cut back by 5 bases and J by 4 bases. The CDR3 runs 16 residues. The CDR3 is CASSPGTSMLSDTQYF. In DNA, the CDR3 is TGTGCCAGCAGTCCAGGGACTAGCATGCTGTCAGATACGCAGTATTTT.

V is TRBV3-1 (or the pseudogene TRBV3-2) and J is TRBJ1-1; D is ambiguous. Germline V CDR1 and CDR2: LGHDT, YNNKEL (reference sequence). The CDR3 sequence is 11 residues long. V was shortened by 4 bases and J by 8 bases, with 8 bases between the two germline ends. The CDR3 loop reads CASSLQSEAFF. The DNA of the CDR3 is TGTGCCAGCAGCCTTCAGTCAGAAGCTTTCTTT.

The V gene is TRBV10-3, the J gene TRBJ2-1; TRBD1 matches 8 bases. The V gene end was trimmed by 4 bases and the J gene end by 8 bases; junction bases not matched to a gene: 4. The CDR3 has 13 residues. Germline V gene data show CDR1 as ENHRY and CDR2 as SYGVKD. The CDR3 bases are TGTGCCATCAGTGGGACAGGGTTGGATGAGCAGTTCTTC. Translating it yields CAISGTGLDEQFF.

This clone was recorded a few times. The chain couples TRBV2 to TRBJ2-7; 7 positions match TRBD1. V shed 7 bases, J shed 2 bases, and the junction held 17 bases outside the gene matches. The germline CDR1 and CDR2 sequences are SNHLY and FYNNEI. The CDR3 is 17 residues long. The DNA of the CDR3 is TGTGCCAGCAACTACCGGCCCCCGGACAGGTTCCCCTACGAGCAGTACTTC. Its translation: CASNYRPPDRFPYEQYF. The variable domain in full, with the rest retrieved from reference TRBV2 and TRBJ2-7, is EPEVTQTPSHQVTQMGQEVILRCVPISNHLYFYWYRQILGQKVEFLVSFYNNEISEKSEIFDDQFSVERPDGSNFTLKIRSTKLEDSAMYFCASNYRPPDRFPYEQYFGPGTRLTVT.

This rearrangement joins TRBV18 to TRBJ1-5; perhaps TRBD1 as D (6 bases). V was shortened by 0 bases and J by 9 bases, with 12 bases between the two germline ends. Per the germline V gene, CDR1 is KGHSH and CDR2 is LQKENI. The CDR3 spans 14 residues. The CDR3 spells CASSPPGGTGPQHF. CDR3 DNA sequence: TGTGCCAGCTCACCACCAGGGGGAACGGGGCCCCAGCATTTT.

The chain uses TRBV5-5 and TRBJ2-5, with 7 bases aligning to TRBD1. Losses at the gene ends were 4 bases for V and 2 bases for J; bases not matched to a gene: 8. This CDR3 is built from 15 residues. Per germline, CDR1 SGHKS and CDR2 YYEKEE (reference sequence). The CDR3 sequence: CASSLSPGQQETQYF. In DNA, the CDR3 is TGTGCCAGCAGCCTGAGTCCGGGACAGCAAGAGACCCAGTACTTC.

The chain carries TRBV5-1 and TRBJ2-7, with D perhaps matching TRBD1 (5 bases). The germline V gene has CDR1 SGHRS and CDR2 YFSETQ. V lost 3 bases, J lost 3 bases, and 13 bases lay in between. The CDR3 covers 14 residues. The CDR3 spells CASSSTTANYEQYF. CDR3 bases: TGCGCCAGCAGCTCCACGACAGCCAACTACGAGCAGTACTTC.